Listed below are T cell receptor beta chains from one sample, sequenced in a study of OX40 agonist ivuxolimab in advanced cancers. Assay used: immunoSEQ multiplex PCR; TCRdb lists only in-frame clones, some missing. The repertoire has approximately 37,000 clones, 89% of them found once; the top ten carry about 35%. Here the sequenced sample was CD4+ or CD8+ T cells sorted from blood, taken in a trial of the OX40 agonist ivuxolimab. The origin of the receptors is an adult with an advanced solid tumor such as melanoma, head and neck, liver or kidney cancer. Each CDR3 is given with its conserved first and last residue. D genes are given only for firm matches. Not all rows give a size; the values are once, few, many and, for expanded clones, a class.

clone_size: -; j_call: TRBJ2-7; d_call: TRBD1; v_call: TRBV6-1; cdr3_nt: TGTGCCAGCAGTGAGACAGGGCCCTACGAGCAGTACTTC; cdr3_aa: CASSETGPYEQYF
clone_size: -; j_call: TRBJ1-4; d_call: -; v_call: TRBV28; cdr3_nt: TGTGCCAGCGTTCGTACCCAGGGTCGTGAAAAACTGTTTTTT; cdr3_aa: CASVRTQGREKLFF
clone_size: -; j_call: TRBJ2-3; d_call: TRBD2; v_call: TRBV11-3; cdr3_nt: TGTGCCAGCAGCTTAGGGGCACTAGCGGGAGCGGATACGCAGTATTTT; cdr3_aa: CASSLGALAGADTQYF
clone_size: -; j_call: TRBJ2-2; d_call: -; v_call: TRBV2; cdr3_nt: TGTGCCAGCAGTGACAGGGGTACCGGGGAGCTGTTTTTT; cdr3_aa: CASSDRGTGELFF
clone_size: -; j_call: TRBJ1-2; d_call: -; v_call: TRBV12-2; cdr3_nt: TGTGCAAGTCGTCCTCGAAGAGGGGGAGGCTATGGCTACACCTTC; cdr3_aa: CASRPRRGGGYGYTF
clone_size: -; j_call: TRBJ2-1; d_call: -; v_call: TRBV12-5; cdr3_nt: TGTGCTAGTGGTTTGGGACAGCGACCCTCCTACAATGAGCAGTTCTTC; cdr3_aa: CASGLGQRPSYNEQFF
clone_size: -; j_call: TRBJ1-4; d_call: -; v_call: TRBV19; cdr3_nt: TGTGCCAGTAGTATATTTTTGGGGGCCGATGAAAAACTGTTTTTT; cdr3_aa: CASSIFLGADEKLFF
clone_size: -; j_call: TRBJ2-3; d_call: -; v_call: TRBV9; cdr3_nt: TGTGCCAGCAGCGCCTCCGGGGGAAGCACAGATACGCAGTATTTT; cdr3_aa: CASSASGGSTDTQYF
clone_size: -; j_call: TRBJ1-6; d_call: -; v_call: TRBV11-2; cdr3_nt: TGTGCCAGCAGCTTAGATAGTGGGTATTCACCCCTCCACTTT; cdr3_aa: CASSLDSGYSPLHF
clone_size: -; j_call: TRBJ2-7; d_call: -; v_call: TRBV19; cdr3_nt: TGTGCCAGTAGTATGGGGTTTTTCTACGAGCAGTACTTC; cdr3_aa: CASSMGFFYEQYF
clone_size: -; j_call: TRBJ2-7; d_call: TRBD1; v_call: TRBV4-1; cdr3_nt: TGCGCCAGCAGCCAAGATAGGGGACAGGGCGCCGAGCAGTACTTC; cdr3_aa: CASSQDRGQGAEQYF
clone_size: -; j_call: TRBJ2-3; d_call: -; v_call: TRBV29-1; cdr3_nt: TGCAGCGTTGTTACGGCCACCACCACAGATACGCAGTATTTT; cdr3_aa: CSVVTATTTDTQYF
clone_size: once; j_call: TRBJ2-1; d_call: TRBD2; v_call: TRBV7-7; cdr3_nt: TGTGCTAGCAGCTTAACTACTAGCGGGAGCTCCAAGGATGAGCAGTTCTTC; cdr3_aa: CASSLTTSGSSKDEQFF
clone_size: -; j_call: TRBJ2-7; d_call: -; v_call: TRBV5-1; cdr3_nt: TGCGCCAGCAGCTCACCGCGGGACAGAAGCTCCTACGAGCAGTACTTC; cdr3_aa: CASSSPRDRSSYEQYF
clone_size: medium-sized; j_call: TRBJ1-5; d_call: -; v_call: TRBV7-3; cdr3_nt: TGTGCCAGCAGCTTAGAACTCGGGGTCCCCCATCAGCCCCAGCATTTT; cdr3_aa: CASSLELGVPHQPQHF
clone_size: -; j_call: TRBJ2-3; d_call: TRBD2; v_call: TRBV25-1; cdr3_nt: TGTGCCAGCAGTGAATTGACTAGCGGCAATACGCAGTATTTT; cdr3_aa: CASSELTSGNTQYF
clone_size: -; j_call: TRBJ2-1; d_call: -; v_call: TRBV28; cdr3_nt: TGTGCCAGCAGTTCACCCGGGACTCTACACAATGAGCAGTTCTTC; cdr3_aa: CASSSPGTLHNEQFF
clone_size: -; j_call: TRBJ2-6; d_call: -; v_call: TRBV15; cdr3_nt: TGTGCCACCAGCGGGGACAACCCAACTGGGGCCAACGTCCTGACTTTC; cdr3_aa: CATSGDNPTGANVLTF
clone_size: -; j_call: TRBJ1-2; d_call: -; v_call: TRBV2; cdr3_nt: TGTGCCAGCCCGGGAGGGAGAGAGTCCGATGGCTACACCTTC; cdr3_aa: CASPGGRESDGYTF
clone_size: -; j_call: TRBJ1-2; d_call: -; v_call: TRBV19; cdr3_nt: TGTGCCAGTAGTATATTGTCCGGGATCAACTATGGCTACACCTTC; cdr3_aa: CASSILSGINYGYTF
clone_size: -; j_call: TRBJ2-3; d_call: -; v_call: TRBV9; cdr3_nt: TGTGCCAGCAGCGTGGGCACAGATACGCAGTATTTT; cdr3_aa: CASSVGTDTQYF
clone_size: -; j_call: TRBJ1-2; d_call: -; v_call: TRBV19; cdr3_nt: TGTGCCAGTAGTATAGAGTGGGGATATGGCTACACCTTC; cdr3_aa: CASSIEWGYGYTF
clone_size: -; j_call: TRBJ2-1; d_call: TRBD1; v_call: TRBV27; cdr3_nt: TGTGCCAGCAGTTTCAGACAGGGGTTACGAAATGAGCAGTTCTTC; cdr3_aa: CASSFRQGLRNEQFF
clone_size: -; j_call: TRBJ2-7; d_call: TRBD1; v_call: TRBV19; cdr3_nt: TGTGCCAGTTCTAGCCGGGACAGCTCCTACGAGCAGTACTTC; cdr3_aa: CASSSRDSSYEQYF
clone_size: -; j_call: TRBJ2-2; d_call: -; v_call: TRBV7-6; cdr3_nt: TGTGCCAGCAGCTTAGCGCCAAACCTCGCGAACACCGGGGAGCTGTTTTTT; cdr3_aa: CASSLAPNLANTGELFF
clone_size: -; j_call: TRBJ1-1; d_call: TRBD1; v_call: TRBV19; cdr3_nt: TGTGCCAGTAGTATAGATCCAGGGGGCATGACTGAAGCTTTCTTT; cdr3_aa: CASSIDPGGMTEAFF
clone_size: -; j_call: TRBJ1-2; d_call: TRBD1; v_call: TRBV4-1; cdr3_nt: TGCGCCAGCAGCCAAGAGGAGGGGGCAAGGTATGGCTACACCTTC; cdr3_aa: CASSQEEGARYGYTF
clone_size: -; j_call: TRBJ1-1; d_call: -; v_call: TRBV6-5; cdr3_nt: TGTGCCAGCAGTGAAGACGGCGGGCTGCCCTTT; cdr3_aa: CASSEDGGLPF
clone_size: -; j_call: TRBJ2-7; d_call: -; v_call: TRBV11-3; cdr3_nt: TGTGCCAGCAGCTCCCCCGAGGGACCCTACGAGCAGTACTTC; cdr3_aa: CASSSPEGPYEQYF
clone_size: -; j_call: TRBJ2-2; d_call: -; v_call: TRBV29-1; cdr3_nt: TGCAGCGTTGAGGGGGGGAACACCGGGGAGCTGTTTTTT; cdr3_aa: CSVEGGNTGELFF
clone_size: -; j_call: TRBJ2-7; d_call: TRBD1; v_call: TRBV7-9; cdr3_nt: TGTGCCAGCAGCTCGGGACAGGGGGCCCACGAGCAGTACTTC; cdr3_aa: CASSSGQGAHEQYF
clone_size: -; j_call: TRBJ2-1; d_call: -; v_call: TRBV27; cdr3_nt: TGTGCCAGCAGTTTGGGTCTAGTTCTTGAGCAGTTCTTC; cdr3_aa: CASSLGLVLEQFF
clone_size: -; j_call: TRBJ2-7; d_call: TRBD1; v_call: TRBV6-5; cdr3_nt: TGTGCCAGCAGGCTGACAGGGGTGGGGACATACGAGCAGTACTTC; cdr3_aa: CASRLTGVGTYEQYF
clone_size: -; j_call: TRBJ2-2; d_call: -; v_call: TRBV9; cdr3_nt: TGTGCCAGCAGCCTTCTTACCGGGGAGCTGTTTTTT; cdr3_aa: CASSLLTGELFF
clone_size: -; j_call: TRBJ1-4; d_call: -; v_call: TRBV7-9; cdr3_nt: TGTGCCAGCAGCCAGGACATTGATGAAAAACTGTTTTTT; cdr3_aa: CASSQDIDEKLFF
clone_size: -; j_call: TRBJ1-3; d_call: -; v_call: TRBV7-9; cdr3_nt: TGTGCCAGCAGCCCCCGCAGCCTCTCTGGAAACACCATATATTTT; cdr3_aa: CASSPRSLSGNTIYF
clone_size: once; j_call: TRBJ2-3; d_call: TRBD2; v_call: TRBV14; cdr3_nt: TGTGCCAGCAGCCAAACTACTAGCGGGAGCTTTTATACGCAGTATTTT; cdr3_aa: CASSQTTSGSFYTQYF
clone_size: few; j_call: TRBJ1-2; d_call: -; v_call: TRBV7-9; cdr3_nt: TGTGCCAGCAGCCCCTCGGAGGGGCAGGGCTATGGCTACACCTTC; cdr3_aa: CASSPSEGQGYGYTF
clone_size: -; j_call: TRBJ1-1; d_call: -; v_call: TRBV28; cdr3_nt: TGTGCCAGCTGCCGGGGGTACACTGAAGCTTTCTTT; cdr3_aa: CASCRGYTEAFF
clone_size: -; j_call: TRBJ2-5; d_call: -; v_call: TRBV7-7; cdr3_nt: TGTGCCAGCAGCACCCGGTCAGGGTCCGAGACCCAGTACTTC; cdr3_aa: CASSTRSGSETQYF
clone_size: -; j_call: TRBJ2-2; d_call: TRBD2; v_call: TRBV29-1; cdr3_nt: TGCAGCGTTGACAGCGGGAGTAGTACCGGGGAGCTGTTTTTT; cdr3_aa: CSVDSGSSTGELFF
clone_size: -; j_call: TRBJ2-1; d_call: TRBD1; v_call: TRBV19; cdr3_nt: TGTGCCAGTAGTCCCGGACAGGGTTCCCCCAATGAGCAGTTCTTC; cdr3_aa: CASSPGQGSPNEQFF
clone_size: -; j_call: TRBJ2-7; d_call: -; v_call: TRBV6-5; cdr3_nt: TGTGCCAGCAGTTACTCGCGGATTTACGAGCAGTACTTC; cdr3_aa: CASSYSRIYEQYF
clone_size: -; j_call: TRBJ2-5; d_call: TRBD2; v_call: TRBV5-1; cdr3_nt: TGCGCCAGCAGCTTGGTCGGGGGGAACCAAGAGACCCAGTACTTC; cdr3_aa: CASSLVGGNQETQYF
clone_size: -; j_call: TRBJ2-7; d_call: -; v_call: TRBV19; cdr3_nt: TGTGCCAGCCGGACGGACAGTCTCTCCTACGAGCAGTACTTC; cdr3_aa: CASRTDSLSYEQYF